The 25 T cell receptor beta chains in this list originate from one sample, sequenced in a study of blood T cells in healthy people across ages (dated by TCRdb to the mid-2010s). The library relied on 5' RACE. Sequencing instrument: Illumina HiSeq 2500. A second PCR of about 6 to 12 cycles was run with a J-beta primer mix and a sample-barcoded 5' primer. The raw public data were reprocessed by TCRdb itself: fastp quality trimming at Q25, MiXCR clonotype calling, in-frame beta chains only. Each record represents a unique CDR3 protein, reported with the most common genes and DNA among its rows. In this sample the table shows some 800,000 distinct CDR3 sequences, about 42% of which occur a single time. The ten largest account for roughly 19% of the sample. The material sequenced was blood. These receptors all come from a man aged 55 to 70 in good health.

Regarding this clonotype: One end of the junction does not line up with germline, which may come from a read error. V usage is TRBV7-2 and J usage is TRBJ2-7; possible D gene TRBD2, 5 bases. This CDR3 spans 13 amino acids. CDR1 is SGHTA and CDR2 is FQGNSA in the germline V gene. The CDR3 sequence is CASSSARGYVQYF. As DNA, the CDR3 is TGTGCCAGCAGTTCCGCACGGGGTTACGTGCAGTACTTC.

This clonotype was recorded a few times. The rearrangement joins TRBV6-2 or TRBV6-3 to TRBJ2-5; TRBD1 matches at 9 bases. Germline loops: CDR1 MNHEY, CDR2 SVGEGT. CDR3 length equals 13 residues. CDR3 loop: CATTPGTGFGQYF. In DNA form, the CDR3 reads TGTGCTACGACCCCCGGGACAGGGTTCGGGCAGTACTTC.

This clonotype is a singleton in its sample. At one of its ends the junction is not consistent with the germline gene, which may arise from a read error. The chain couples TRBV20-1 to TRBJ1-5; a possible D gene is TRBD1 (6 bases). The germline gives CDR1 DFQATT, CDR2 SNEGSKA (reference sequence). The CDR3 runs 14 residues. The CDR3 sequence: CSGTLTGRNQPRHF. CDR3 DNA sequence: TGCAGTGGCACTCTCACAGGGAGGAATCAGCCCCGGCATTTT.

About this clonotype: This may be a read error: a much more frequent sequence differs by one nucleotide. J is TRBJ2-5 and V is TRBV20-1, with 7 bases aligning to TRBD1. J gave up 5 bases and V 1 base, and 7 bases lay outside the gene matches. The CDR3 is made up of 14 amino acids. CDR1 and CDR2 from the germline V gene are DFQATT and SNEGSKA (reference sequence). The CDR3 sequence is CSARAPRGIETQYF. CDR3 sequence (DNA): TGCAGTGCTAGAGCCCCCAGGGGGATTGAGACCCAGTACTTC.

This clonotype was detected a few times. The chain combines TRBV12-3 or TRBV12-4 with TRBJ2-1; D ambiguous. V gave up 7 bases and J gave up 4 bases, with 8 bases separating them. CDR3 size: 12 residues. The CDR3: CASNLNYNEQFF. Written as DNA, the CDR3 is TGTGCCAGCAACCTTAATTACAATGAGCAGTTCTTC.

The chain joins TRBV7-9 to TRBJ2-3, with 9 nucleotides matching TRBD2. The CDR3 loop spans 18 amino acids. The germline V gene has CDR1 SEHNR and CDR2 FQNEAQ (reference sequence). Germline trimming cut 3 bases from V and 1 base from J; bases unmatched to any gene: 11. The CDR3 DNA sequence: TGTGCCAGCAGCTTGGGGACTAGCAAGCTCCATGGCACAGATACGCAGTATTTT. Translating gives CASSLGTSKLHGTDTQYF.

This clonotype was detected once. The rearrangement joins TRBV20-1 to TRBJ2-3, with 8 bases matching TRBD2. V dropped 6 bases and J dropped 1; count of bases not matched to a gene: 9. Per the germline V gene, CDR1 is DFQATT and CDR2 is SNEGSKA (reference sequence). The CDR3 has 15 amino acids. The CDR3 loop is CSAHVYGGGTDTQYF. For the CDR3, the DNA is TGCAGTGCCCACGTATACGGGGGGGGCACAGATACGCAGTATTTT.

The V call is TRBV20-1, the J call TRBJ2-6; D gene unclear. Trimming stripped 3 bases from V and 0 bases from J, with 3 bases between. There are 13 residues in the CDR3. Per the germline V gene, CDR1 is DFQATT and CDR2 is SNEGSKA (reference sequence). CDR3 amino acids: CSARRSGANVLTF. For the CDR3, the DNA is TGCAGTGCTAGGCGCTCTGGGGCCAACGTCCTGACTTTC.

V is TRBV12-1 and J is TRBJ1-1; the D call of TRBD1 is as the table states it, not checked on the DNA. TRBV12-1 is assigned pseudogene status. This CDR3 comprises 14 residues. For the CDR3, the DNA is TGTGCCAGCAGCGGAGCGAGGGGGGGCACTGAAGCTTTCTTT. This encodes CASSGARGGTEAFF.

This clonotype was observed a handful of times. This rearrangement joins TRBV27 to TRBJ1-2, with 9 bases fitting TRBD1. CDR3 size: 16 residues. Germline values: CDR1 MNHEY, CDR2 SMNVEV (reference sequence). The trim removed 5 bases at V and 3 bases at J, leaving 10 bases unmatched. CDR3 amino acids: CASSPTGTGKDYGYTF. The DNA for the CDR3 is TGTGCCAGCAGTCCTACGGGGACAGGGAAAGACTATGGCTACACCTTC.

This clonotype was observed a single time. This rearrangement joins TRBV27 to TRBJ2-1; tentatively, D is TRBD2 (6 bases). The better agreement between TRBJ2-7 and the DNA end casts doubt on the J call. This CDR3 is built from 13 residues. Germline CDR1 and CDR2: MNHEY and SMNVEV (reference sequence). The chain's CDR3 is CASTTGLYNEQYF. The CDR3 DNA is TGTGCCAGCACAACGGGACTTTACAATGAGCAGTACTTC.

Worth noting for this clonotype: This clone may be a read error of a much larger clone one base away. The rearrangement joins TRBV24-1 to TRBJ2-1, with TRBD1 matching 12 bases. V was clipped by 9 bases and J by 6 bases; unmatched bases: 2. Per the germline V gene, CDR1 is KGHDR and CDR2 is SFDVKD. The CDR3 has 13 amino acids. The CDR3 here is CATGTGGCNEQFF. As DNA, the CDR3 is TGTGCCACCGGGACAGGGGGCTGCAATGAGCAGTTCTTC.

This chain uses TRBV4-3 with TRBJ2-1; D remains ambiguous. The CDR3 has 14 residues. In germline, CDR1 is LGHNA, CDR2 YSLEER. V was trimmed by 4 bases and J by 9 bases, leaving 16 bases between them. CDR3 sequence reads: CASSPAGIVGEQFF. CDR3 bases: TGCGCCAGCAGCCCAGCCGGCATAGTGGGTGAGCAGTTCTTC.

The V gene is TRBV15, the J gene TRBJ1-5, with D tentatively TRBD1 (5 bases). The V gene lost 0 bases and the J gene lost 7 bases, with 13 bases spanning the gap. The CDR3 is 15 residues long. In germline, CDR1 is LNHNV, CDR2 YYDKDF (reference sequence). In DNA form, the CDR3 reads TGTGCCACCAGCAGAGATCCAGGGAGGTTCCAGCCCCAGCATTTT. Protein sequence: CATSRDPGRFQPQHF.

The rearrangement joins TRBV6-2 or TRBV6-3 to TRBJ2-1; 7 nucleotides line up with TRBD2. The CDR3 runs to 18 residues. Germline V gene data show CDR1 as MNHEY and CDR2 as SVGEGT. J was trimmed by 8 bases and V by 7 bases; bases with no gene match: 23. The CDR3 is CASNPLAPASGARDEQFF. In DNA, the CDR3 is TGTGCCAGCAATCCCTTAGCCCCCGCGAGCGGGGCTAGGGATGAGCAGTTCTTC.

The chain links TRBV20-1 to TRBJ2-5; D call uncertain. V lost 1 base and J lost 3, with 9 bases in between. Germline V gives CDR1 DFQATT, CDR2 SNEGSKA (reference sequence). This CDR3 is built from 13 residues. CDR3 DNA sequence: TGCAGTGCTAGAGCGTCTTACAAAGAGACCCAGTACTTC. Amino acid sequence: CSARASYKETQYF.

This clonotype was counted between two and nine times. The chain joins TRBV5-1 to TRBJ2-4, with 7 bases fitting TRBD2. The J segment lost 0 bases and the V segment lost 0 bases, leaving 9 bases of the junction unmatched. There are 18 residues in the CDR3. The germline V gene has CDR1 SGHRS and CDR2 YFSETQ. CDR3 sequence reads: CASSLVGGIKGAKNIQYF. The CDR3 DNA is TGCGCCAGCAGCTTGGTCGGGGGGATAAAGGGAGCCAAAAACATTCAGTACTTC.

This clonotype was counted between two and nine times. V usage is TRBV15 and J usage is TRBJ2-3, with 7 nucleotides matching TRBD2. The CDR3 is 16 residues long. Germline lookup yields CDR1 LNHNV and CDR2 YYDKDF (reference sequence). V lost 1 base and J lost 0; bases outside the gene matches: 4. The DNA for the CDR3 is TGTGCCACCAGCAGAGCAGCGGGGCCTAGCACAGATACGCAGTATTTT. Translated, it gives CATSRAAGPSTDTQYF. The full variable domain, completed using reference TRBV15 and TRBJ2-3, is DAMVIQNPRYQVTQFGKPVTLSCSQTLNHNVMYWYQQKSSQAPKLLFHYYDKDFNNEADTPDNFQSRRPNTSFCFLDIRSPGLGDTAMYLCATSRAAGPSTDTQYFGPGTRLTVL.

The V and J genes are TRBV3-1 and TRBJ2-3, with D possibly being TRBD1 (5 bases). CDR3 size: 16 residues. V was shortened by 1 base and J by 2 bases, with 13 bases between the two germline ends. Per germline, CDR1 LGHDT and CDR2 YNNKEL (reference sequence). The CDR3 coding sequence is TGTGCCAGCAGCCAAGCCCAGACAGTCCTCACAGATACGCAGTATTTT. Amino acid sequence: CASSQAQTVLTDTQYF.

This chain uses TRBV27 with TRBJ2-3; no reliable D call. This CDR3 comprises 14 residues. V was cut by 1 base and J by 6 bases, with 11 bases left in between. Germline assignment: CDR1 MNHEY and CDR2 SMNVEV (reference sequence). The CDR3 DNA follows: TGTGCCAGCAGTTTATTACGTCCGGAGGATACGCAGTATTTT. This codes for CASSLLRPEDTQYF.

The rearrangement links TRBV7-8 to TRBJ2-7; D is possibly TRBD1 or TRBD2 (6 bases each). Germline assignment: CDR1 SGHVS and CDR2 FQNEAQ. This CDR3 comprises 16 residues. V was trimmed by 4 bases and J by 2 bases, leaving 18 bases between them. For the CDR3, the DNA is TGTGCCAGCAGCTCGAGGAGGGGGGTGATAACCTACGAGCAGTACTTC. Protein: CASSSRRGVITYEQYF.

This chain links TRBV5-5 with TRBJ1-5; D might be TRBD1 (5 bases). Looked up from germline, CDR1 is SGHKS and CDR2 is YYEKEE (reference sequence). The CDR3 has 15 residues. The germline V and J ends were trimmed by 0 bases and 0 bases, with 7 bases remaining between them. This chain's CDR3 is CASSLGGPSNQPQHF. The CDR3 nucleotides are TGTGCCAGCAGCTTGGGGGGCCCTAGCAATCAGCCCCAGCATTTT.

About this clonotype: At one of its ends the junction is not consistent with the germline gene, which may arise from a read error. This chain joins TRBV7-2 and TRBJ2-3; TRBD2 matches 7 bases. CDR3 length equals 17 residues. Germline V lookup: CDR1 SGHTA, CDR2 FQGNSA. As DNA, the CDR3 is TGTGCCAGCAGCTTATCCCCACGAGGGACTAACACAGGTACGCAGTATTTT. Protein sequence: CASSLSPRGTNTGTQYF. Complete variable domain (other parts from reference TRBV7-2 and TRBJ2-3): GAGVSQSPSNKVTEKGKDVELRCDPISGHTALYWYRQSLGQGLEFLIYFQGNSAPDKSGLPSDRFSAERTGGSVSTLTIQRTQQEDSAVYLCASSLSPRGTNTGTQYFGPGTRLTVL.

The chain couples TRBV20-1 to TRBJ2-3; D is unclear. Germline assignment: CDR1 DFQATT and CDR2 SNEGSKA (reference sequence). The CDR3 consists of 13 residues. The CDR3 nucleotides are TGCAGCGCCCTTGCTAGGGTCACAGATACGCAGTATTTT. It is translated as CSALARVTDTQYF.

As to this clonotype: Relative to the germline gene, one junction end is altered; a read error may explain this. This sequence joins TRBV5-6 and TRBJ1-5; D gene unclear. The CDR3 has 15 residues. Germline CDR1 is SGHDT and CDR2 is YYEEEE. Here the CDR3 DNA reads TGTGCCAACAGCCGCTTGGACGCTAGCAATCAGCCCCAGCATTTT. This encodes CANSRLDASNQPQHF.